Below are 17 T cell receptor beta chains sequenced from a single sample in a study of cytomegalovirus exposure and HLA in healthy donors. Primers: 60 Vbeta forward and 13 Jbeta reverse. The assay was immunoSEQ multiplex PCR, and TCRdb's table has in-frame clones only and misses some. The table has tens of thousands of clones, 78% seen once. Sequenced sample: PBMCs. Source of these receptors: a woman between 40 and 50 years old in good health and CMV-seropositive.

The CDR3, as DNA: TGTGCCAGCAGTGGTCTAGCGGGGGCCCCCACCGGGGAGCTGTTTTTT. Protein: CASSGLAGAPTGELFF. The chain employs TRBV2 and TRBJ2-2; TRBD2 aligns across 10 bases. CDR1 and CDR2 (germline): SNHLY, FYNNEI. The CDR3 length is 16 residues. Trimming cost V 4 bases and J 4 bases; bases outside gene matches: 6.

Details on this clone: A much more abundant neighbour one base away suggests this may be a read error. Other DNA sequences in the sample encode the same CDR3. The chain combines TRBV7-2 with TRBJ1-2; no clear D. This CDR3 is 13 amino acids long. Germline V gene lookup returns CDR1 SGHTA and CDR2 FQGNSA. CDR3 sequence: CASSLAGSGGYTF. The CDR3 DNA is TGTGCCAGCAGCTTAGCAGGGAGTGGTGGCTACACCTTT.

The gene calls are TRBV10-3 and TRBJ2-5; D unclear. Trimming removed 4 bases at V and 3 bases at J, with 15 bases between. The CDR3 extends over 15 amino acids. Germline V gives CDR1 ENHRY, CDR2 SYGVKD. Here the CDR3 reads CAISALLSEEETQYF. The CDR3 bases are TGTGCCATCAGTGCCCTCCTCAGCGAAGAAGAGACCCAGTACTTC.

The chain couples TRBV2 to TRBJ1-3, with TRBD1 matching 10 bases. Trimming removed 8 bases from V and 0 bases from J; junction bases left unmatched: 1. The CDR3 runs to 14 residues. CDR1 is SNHLY, CDR2 FYNNEI, per germline. The CDR3 here is CASRQGASGNTIYF. The DNA of the CDR3 is TGTGCCAGCCGACAGGGGGCCTCTGGAAACACCATATATTTT.

The chain links TRBV6-1 to TRBJ2-5; 9 bases agree with TRBD1. This CDR3 is 14 amino acids long. The V segment lost 5 bases and the J segment 5 bases; nucleotides outside the gene matches: 6. CDR1 and CDR2 (germline): MNHNS, SASEGT. The CDR3 reads CASSTRDRVETQYF. In nucleotides, the CDR3 is TGTGCCAGCAGTACACGGGACAGGGTTGAGACCCAGTACTTC.

The rearrangement uses TRBV2 and TRBJ2-7; 8 nucleotides match TRBD1. The V and J ends lost 7 bases and 4 bases, in that order; junction bases with no gene match: 12. Per the germline V gene, CDR1 is SNHLY and CDR2 is FYNNEI. The CDR3 runs to 15 residues. CDR3 nucleotide sequence: TGTGCCAGCATCAATGGGGCAGGGGGCGGGTACGAGCAGTACTTC. Its translation is CASINGAGGGYEQYF.

The CDR3 DNA follows: TGTGCCAGCAGCCCGGTTTGGTCAGGGGCCAACGTCCTGACTTTC. The encoded protein is CASSPVWSGANVLTF. V is TRBV6-4 and J is TRBJ2-6; D remains ambiguous. The CDR3 runs 15 residues. The germline V and J ends were trimmed by 6 bases and 4 bases, with 13 bases remaining between them. Germline loops: CDR1 MRHNA, CDR2 SNTAGT.

This sequence joins TRBV7-3 and TRBJ2-7, with 10 bases matching TRBD1. The CDR3 spans 15 residues. Germline lookup yields CDR1 SGHTA and CDR2 FQGTGA. V dropped 5 bases and J dropped 2; count of bases not matched to a gene: 6. This CDR3 is CASSPRGQGAYEQYF. The CDR3 bases are TGTGCCAGCAGCCCCCGTGGACAGGGGGCCTACGAGCAGTACTTC.

This chain uses TRBV6-5 with TRBJ1-2; 9 bases align to TRBD1. V lost 2 bases to trimming and J lost 4 bases; unmatched junction nucleotides: 8. CDR1 and CDR2 from the germline V gene are MNHEY and SVGAGI. The CDR3 consists of 16 residues. In DNA form, the CDR3 reads TGTGCCAGCAGTTACCGGACAGGGGCCGGGGGCTATGGCTACACCTTC. This codes for CASSYRTGAGGYGYTF.

The genes are TRBV7-9 and TRBJ2-7, with D possibly matching TRBD1 (6 bases). This CDR3 comprises 15 residues. Germline CDR1 reads SEHNR; CDR2 reads FQNEAQ (reference sequence). The V and J ends lost 4 bases and 5 bases respectively, with 18 bases between them. In DNA form, the CDR3 reads TGTGCCAGCAGCTCGCGGCAGGGGATAAGCGACGAGCAGTACTTC. Encoded protein: CASSSRQGISDEQYF. The entire variable domain, with the rest obtained from reference TRBV7-9 and TRBJ2-7, is as follows: DTGVSQNPRHKITKRGQNVTFRCDPISEHNRLYWYRQTLGQGPEFLTYFQNEAQLEKSRLLSDRFSAERPKGSFSTLEIQRTEQGDSAMYLCASSSRQGISDEQYFGPGTRLTVT.

A single count supports this clone. This chain joins TRBV19 and TRBJ1-5, with D unclear. The length of the CDR3 is 12 residues. The V and J ends lost 8 bases and 7 bases respectively, with 12 bases between them. Germline loops: CDR1 LNHDA, CDR2 SQIVND (reference sequence). CDR3 loop: CASSGRQQPQHF. The CDR3 DNA follows: TGTGCCAGTTCGGGTCGGCAACAGCCCCAGCATTTT.

The V and J genes are TRBV27 and TRBJ2-1; 14 nucleotides align to TRBD2. The J segment lost 6 bases and the V segment lost 10 bases, leaving 5 bases of the junction unmatched. The CDR3 runs 14 residues. Germline V CDR1 and CDR2: MNHEY, SMNVEV (reference sequence). CDR3 sequence (DNA): TGTGCCACCGTGGGACTAGCGGGGGTCAATGAGCAGTTCTTC. This encodes CATVGLAGVNEQFF.

This clone was seen once. This chain connects TRBV5-6 to TRBJ1-5; the D gene is possibly TRBD1 (5 bases). Trimming shortened V by 0 bases and J by 3 bases, and 13 bases separated the two germline ends. Germline lookup yields CDR1 SGHDT and CDR2 YYEEEE. This CDR3 has 16 amino acids. CDR3 region: CASSLEEGLVNQPQHF. The CDR3 DNA reads TGTGCCAGCAGCTTGGAGGAGGGGCTGGTCAATCAGCCCCAGCATTTT.

The CDR3 sequence is CASSLAAGGLGETQYF. DNA of the CDR3: TGTGCCAGCAGCTTAGCAGCGGGGGGGCTCGGGGAGACCCAGTACTTC. V and J are TRBV7-2 and TRBJ2-5, with 10 nucleotides matching TRBD2. J gave up 5 bases and V 0 bases, and 6 bases lay outside the gene matches. Germline CDR1 is SGHTA and CDR2 is FQGNSA. The CDR3 is 16 amino acids.

Concerning this clone itself: The junction departs from germline at one end; a sequencing error may be responsible. The chain uses TRBV7-9 and TRBJ2-7, with D possibly TRBD1 on 5 matching bases. Germline assignment: CDR1 SEHNR and CDR2 FQNEAQ (reference sequence). CDR3 length equals 12 residues. The CDR3 spells CSSSLLPGTGYF. For the CDR3, the DNA is TGTTCCAGCAGCTTACTACCCGGTACAGGGTACTTC.

The J gene is TRBJ2-5, the V gene TRBV11-2; TRBD1 matches at 10 bases. The end of the DNA fits TRBJ2-7 better, so the J call may be wrong. The germline gives CDR1 SGHAT, CDR2 FQNNGV. The CDR3 length is 14 residues. The CDR3 DNA is TGTGCCAGCGGTGGGGGACAGGGGATCTACGAGCAGTACTTC. Protein: CASGGGQGIYEQYF.

This chain connects TRBV11-2 to TRBJ1-6, with 10 positions matching TRBD1. This CDR3 is built from 15 residues. Trimming at V came to 5 bases and at J to 7 bases, leaving 5 bases not matched to a gene. Germline V CDR1 and CDR2: SGHAT, FQNNGV. The CDR3: CASSPRTGGNSPLHF. The CDR3 coding sequence is TGTGCCAGCAGCCCTCGGACAGGGGGAAATTCACCCCTCCACTTT.